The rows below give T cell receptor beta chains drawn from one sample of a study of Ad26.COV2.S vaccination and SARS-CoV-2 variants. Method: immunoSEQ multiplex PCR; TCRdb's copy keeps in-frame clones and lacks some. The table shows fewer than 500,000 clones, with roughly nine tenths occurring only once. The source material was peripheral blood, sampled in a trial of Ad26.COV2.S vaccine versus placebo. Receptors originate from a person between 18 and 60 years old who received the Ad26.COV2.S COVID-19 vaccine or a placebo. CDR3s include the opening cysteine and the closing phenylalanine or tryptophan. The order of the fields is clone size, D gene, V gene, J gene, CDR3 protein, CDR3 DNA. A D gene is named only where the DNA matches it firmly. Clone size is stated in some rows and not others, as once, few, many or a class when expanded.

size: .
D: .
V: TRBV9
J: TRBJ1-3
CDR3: CASSQTAAGNTIYF
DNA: TGTGCCAGCAGCCAGACAGCGGCTGGAAACACCATATATTTT

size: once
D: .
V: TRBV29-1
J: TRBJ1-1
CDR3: CSVEGWNTEAFF
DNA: TGCAGCGTTGAAGGTTGGAACACTGAAGCTTTCTTT

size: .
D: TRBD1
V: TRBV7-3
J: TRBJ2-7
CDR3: CASSLLQGSEQYF
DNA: TGTGCCAGCAGCCTCTTACAGGGGAGCGAGCAGTACTTC

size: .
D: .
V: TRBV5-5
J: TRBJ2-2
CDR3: CASSPAGGNTGELFF
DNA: TGTGCCAGCAGTCCGGCAGGCGGGAACACCGGGGAGCTGTTTTTT

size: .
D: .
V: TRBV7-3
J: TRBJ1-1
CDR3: CASSRYAPPNTEAFF
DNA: TGTGCCAGCAGCCGATACGCCCCCCCGAACACTGAAGCTTTCTTT

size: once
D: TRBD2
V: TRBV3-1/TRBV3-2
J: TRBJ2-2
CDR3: CASSQERPRGGTGELFF
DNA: TGTGCCAGCAGCCAAGAGCGACCGAGGGGAGGGACCGGGGAGCTGTTTTTT

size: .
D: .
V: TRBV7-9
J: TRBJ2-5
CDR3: CASSSRRARSQETQYF
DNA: TGTGCCAGCAGCTCCCGACGAGCCCGGTCCCAAGAGACCCAGTACTTC

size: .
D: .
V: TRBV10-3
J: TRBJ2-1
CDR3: CAISELVGGNEQFF
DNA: TGTGCCATCAGTGAGTTGGTCGGGGGAAATGAGCAGTTCTTC

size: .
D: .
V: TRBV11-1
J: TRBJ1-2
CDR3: CASSLGQGVNYGYTF
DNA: TGTGCCAGCAGCTTAGGTCAAGGAGTTAACTATGGCTACACCTTC

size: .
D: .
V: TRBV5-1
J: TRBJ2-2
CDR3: CASSLEPRQADTGELFF
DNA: TGCGCCAGCAGCTTGGAACCCCGACAGGCTGACACCGGGGAGCTGTTTTTT